Sequencing of this TCR beta chain was carried out in a study of T cell responses to AZD1222 COVID-19 vaccine. Only in-frame clones appear in the TCRdb table, and some are missing; sequencing was by immunoSEQ multiplex PCR. The sample includes around 100,000 clones, about 92% of them seen just once. The length of the CDR3 is 14 residues. The junction had 5 bases not matched to a gene; V was cut back by 4 bases and J by 2 bases. The germline V gene encodes CDR1 MNHNY and CDR2 SVGAGI (reference sequence). The sequences come from peripheral blood, collected on day 0 of AZD1222 vaccination. This clonotype was obtained from an adult in good health. The chain has TRBV6-6 and TRBJ2-7; 7 bases map to TRBD1. CDR3 sequence reads: CASSSYRGAYEQYF. DNA for the CDR3: TGTGCCAGCAGTTCCTACAGGGGTGCCTACGAGCAGTACTTC.